The T cell receptor (beta chain) under discussion was sequenced for a study of blood T cell repertoires in COVID-19. Study in general: Material from acute and convalescent COVID-19 was sourced from the United States, Italy and Spain.

Per the study methods: Amplification of reference gene primers was used by the study to estimate nucleated cell counts. Measured with immunoSEQ multiplex PCR; TCRdb has only the in-frame clones, and not every one. For V, J and clone size, that table is used; D and trimming come from the DNA. Here the sample spans around 230,000 clones, about 91% being singletons. The V gene's germline CDR1 is SGHAT and CDR2 FQNNGV. With 1 base clipped from V and 7 bases from J, the junction kept 8 bases outside the gene matches. CDR3 length: 16 residues. The participants were between about 18 and 100 years old and came from 24 US areas. Donors were grouped by their self-reported clinical history.

The receptor's source is a woman aged 40 to 50 with acute COVID-19. The chain carries TRBV11-2 and TRBJ2-2, with 8 bases aligning to TRBD2. Material for sequencing was PBMCs or T cells enriched from blood (not recorded which). The CDR3 region is CASSLGQRGPGGELFF. CDR3 DNA: TGTGCCAGCAGCTTAGGCCAGCGGGGGCCGGGCGGGGAGCTGTTTTTT.